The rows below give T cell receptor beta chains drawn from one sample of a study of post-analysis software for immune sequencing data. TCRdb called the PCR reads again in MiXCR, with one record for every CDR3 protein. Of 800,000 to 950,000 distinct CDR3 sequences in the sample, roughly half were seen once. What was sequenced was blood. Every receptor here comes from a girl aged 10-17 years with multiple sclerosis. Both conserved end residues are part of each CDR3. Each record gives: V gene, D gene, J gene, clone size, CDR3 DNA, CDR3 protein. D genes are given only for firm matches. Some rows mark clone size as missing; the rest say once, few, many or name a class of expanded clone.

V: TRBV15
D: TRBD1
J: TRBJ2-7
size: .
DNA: TGTGCCACCAGCAGAGCAAAGGGGGCCTCCTACGAGCAGTACTTC
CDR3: CATSRAKGASYEQYF

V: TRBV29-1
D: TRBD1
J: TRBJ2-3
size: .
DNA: TGCAGCGTTGAAAAACAGGGGACGGATACGCAGTATTTT
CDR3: CSVEKQGTDTQYF

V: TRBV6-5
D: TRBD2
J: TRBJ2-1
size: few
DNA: TGTGCCAGCAGTTATTTGGCTAGCGGGGGGGCCGATCGGCAGTTCTTC
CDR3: CASSYLASGGADRQFF

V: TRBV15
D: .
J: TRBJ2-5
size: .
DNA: TGTGCCACCAGCTTCCGCCTGGTAGAGACCCAGTACTTC
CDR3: CATSFRLVETQYF

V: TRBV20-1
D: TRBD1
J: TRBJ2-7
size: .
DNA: TGCAGTGCTAGAGGACAGGGGGCTCAGTACTTC
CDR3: CSARGQGAQYF

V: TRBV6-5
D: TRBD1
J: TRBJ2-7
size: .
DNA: TGTGCCACGACTTGGGGACAGGGGTCTTCCTACGAGCAGTACTTC
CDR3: CATTWGQGSSYEQYF

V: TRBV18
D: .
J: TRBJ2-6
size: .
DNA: TGTGCCAGCTCACCTCTTACCTCTGGGGCCAACGTCCTGACTTTC
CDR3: CASSPLTSGANVLTF

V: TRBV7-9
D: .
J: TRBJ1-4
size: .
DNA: TGTGCCAGCAGCGTGACGGCCGTCACTAATGAAAAACTGTTTTTT
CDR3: CASSVTAVTNEKLFF

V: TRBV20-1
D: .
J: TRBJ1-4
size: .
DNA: TGCAGTGCTACGGGGAGGGCTGTTAATGAAAAACTGTTTTTT
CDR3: CSATGRAVNEKLFF

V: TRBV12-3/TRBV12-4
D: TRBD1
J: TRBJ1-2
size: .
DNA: TGTGCCAGCAGTCCCGGGACAGTAAACAATGGCTACACCTTC
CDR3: CASSPGTVNNGYTF

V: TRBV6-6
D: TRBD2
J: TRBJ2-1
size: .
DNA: TGTGCCAGCAGGAGCACTAGCGGGAATAGAGATGAGCAGTTCTTC
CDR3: CASRSTSGNRDEQFF

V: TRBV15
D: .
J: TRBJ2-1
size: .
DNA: TGTGCCACCAGCAGAGATCCGCAGGGAGGCTACAATGAGCAGTTCTTC
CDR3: CATSRDPQGGYNEQFF

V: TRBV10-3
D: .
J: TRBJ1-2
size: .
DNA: TGTGCCAACGCCCCCTACCTGGCGAGCGGCTACACCTTC
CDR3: CANAPYLASGYTF

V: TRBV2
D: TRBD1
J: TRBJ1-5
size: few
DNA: TGTGCCAGCAGTGAGTTTGACAGGGGGAATCAGCCCCAGCATTTT
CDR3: CASSEFDRGNQPQHF

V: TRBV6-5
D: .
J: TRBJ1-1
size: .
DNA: TGTGCCAGCAGTTCTGGTCTCAGGAACACTGAAGCTTTCTTT
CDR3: CASSSGLRNTEAFF

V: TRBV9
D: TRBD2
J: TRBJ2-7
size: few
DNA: TGTGCCAGCAGCGTTGGGACTAGCGGGAGGCCCGAGCAGTACTTC
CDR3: CASSVGTSGRPEQYF

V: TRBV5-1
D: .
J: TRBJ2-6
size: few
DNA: TGCGCCAGCAGCATTCTCGTGTCTGGGGCCAACGTCCTGACTTTC
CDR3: CASSILVSGANVLTF

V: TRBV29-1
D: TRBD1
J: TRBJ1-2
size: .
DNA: TGCAGCGTCGACCCCGGGACAGCAATTACCTATGGCTACACCTTC
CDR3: CSVDPGTAITYGYTF

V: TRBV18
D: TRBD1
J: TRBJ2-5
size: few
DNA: TGTGCCAGCTCACCTCGCCTGACAGGGGGACAAGAGACCCAGTACTTC
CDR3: CASSPRLTGGQETQYF

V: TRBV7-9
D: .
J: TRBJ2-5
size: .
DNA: TGTGCCAGCAGCCCGTTCGGCGGGGAGACCCAGTACTTC
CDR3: CASSPFGGETQYF

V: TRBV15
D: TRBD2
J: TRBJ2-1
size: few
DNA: TGTGCCACCAGCAGACCGACTAGCGGAGGGCACAATGAGCAGTTCTTC
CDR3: CATSRPTSGGHNEQFF

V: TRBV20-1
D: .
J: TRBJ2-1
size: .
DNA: TGCAGTGCTAGAGATGAGGGCAGGAGTTACAATGAGCAGTTCTTC
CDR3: CSARDEGRSYNEQFF

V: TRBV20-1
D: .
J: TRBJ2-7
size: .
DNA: TGCAGTGCTAAGTGGAGCTCCTACGAGCAGTACTTC
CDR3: CSAKWSSYEQYF

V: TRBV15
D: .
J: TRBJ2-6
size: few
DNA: TGTGCCACCAGCAGAGAGAGAGGGCGACCCGGGACAAAATACTCTGGGGCCAACGTCCTGACTTTC
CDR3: CATSRERGRPGTKYSGANVLTF

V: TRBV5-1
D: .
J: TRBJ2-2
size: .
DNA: TGCGCCAGCAGCTCCGGGACCCGACTATCCGGGGAGCTGTTTTTT
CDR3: CASSSGTRLSGELFF

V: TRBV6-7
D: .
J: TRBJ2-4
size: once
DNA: TGTGCCAGCAGACAAGGACCTTATCTAGCCAAAAACATTCAGTACTTC
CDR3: CASRQGPYLAKNIQYF

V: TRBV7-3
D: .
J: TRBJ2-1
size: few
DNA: TGTGCCAGCAGGGAGGGGGCGGGGAGATTTCGGAATGAGCAGTTCTTC
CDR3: CASREGAGRFRNEQFF

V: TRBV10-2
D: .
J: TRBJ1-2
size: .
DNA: TGCGCCAGCAGTGAGAGTAGGGGACCACTTAACTATGGCTACACCTTC
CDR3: CASSESRGPLNYGYTF

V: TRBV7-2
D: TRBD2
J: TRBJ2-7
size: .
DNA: TGTGCCAGCAGCTTCAATTCACTAGCGGGGGGGCATTATGCCTACGAGCAGTACTTC
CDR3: CASSFNSLAGGHYAYEQYF

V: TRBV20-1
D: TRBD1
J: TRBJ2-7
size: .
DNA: TGCAGTGTTTTAGAAGGGACAGGCCGATACGAGCAGTACTTC
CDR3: CSVLEGTGRYEQYF

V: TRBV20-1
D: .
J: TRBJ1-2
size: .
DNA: TGCAGTGCTGCGGGACATGCCTATGGCTACACCTTC
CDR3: CSAAGHAYGYTF

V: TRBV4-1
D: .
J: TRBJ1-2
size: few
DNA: TGCGCCAGCAGCCATCCGGTGGGGCTGGATGGCTACACCTTC
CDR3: CASSHPVGLDGYTF

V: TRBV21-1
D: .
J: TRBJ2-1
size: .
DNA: TGTGCCAGCAGCAAAGGGAGGCGCGTTAATGAGCAGTTCTTC
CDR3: CASSKGRRVNEQFF

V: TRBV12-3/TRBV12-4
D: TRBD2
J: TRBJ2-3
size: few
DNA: TGTGCCAGCAGTTTGGGACTAGCGGGAGGAAAGGATACGCAGTATTTT
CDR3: CASSLGLAGGKDTQYF

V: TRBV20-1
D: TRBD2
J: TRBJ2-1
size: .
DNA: TGCAGTGCTGGGGAGGGCTACAATGAGCAGTTCTTC
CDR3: CSAGEGYNEQFF

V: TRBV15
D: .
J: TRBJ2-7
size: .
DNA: TGTGCCACCAGCAGAGACGAAATACTGGCGCCTTACGAGCAGTACTTC
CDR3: CATSRDEILAPYEQYF

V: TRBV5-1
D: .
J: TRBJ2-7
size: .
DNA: TGCGCCAGCAGCTCCCTCTTGACAGGTCCGGGGAACGAGCAGTACTTC
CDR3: CASSSLLTGPGNEQYF

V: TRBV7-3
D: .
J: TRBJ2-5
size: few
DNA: TGTGCCAGCAGCTCAGGGTGGACCCGGGGGGAGACCCAGTACTTC
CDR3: CASSSGWTRGETQYF

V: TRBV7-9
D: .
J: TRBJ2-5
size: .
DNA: TGTGCCAGCAGCTTAGATATTTTGGGTAGCCAAGAGACCCAGTACTTC
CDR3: CASSLDILGSQETQYF

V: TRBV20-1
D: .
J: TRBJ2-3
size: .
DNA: TGCAGTGCTAGACAGCCCGGCACAGATACGCAGTATTTT
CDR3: CSARQPGTDTQYF

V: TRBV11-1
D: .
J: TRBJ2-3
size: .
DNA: TGTGCCAGCAGCCCTCAGGGACCAGATACGCAGTATTTT
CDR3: CASSPQGPDTQYF

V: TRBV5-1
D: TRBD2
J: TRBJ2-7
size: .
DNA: TGCGCCAGCAGCTTCCCCCGAGCGGGATCACCCTACGAGCAGTACTTC
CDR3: CASSFPRAGSPYEQYF

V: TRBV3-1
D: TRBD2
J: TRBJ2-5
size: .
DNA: TGTGCCAGCAGCCAAGATTATCGGGGGGGCTTCGAGACCCAGTACTTC
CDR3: CASSQDYRGGFETQYF

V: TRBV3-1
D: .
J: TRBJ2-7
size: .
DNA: TGTGCCAGCAGTTGGTACGGGGGCGAGCAGTACTTC
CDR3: CASSWYGGEQYF

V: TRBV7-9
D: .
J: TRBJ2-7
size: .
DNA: TGTGCCAGCAGCTTAGCGTCGCCAGGGGGGGCCTACGAGCAGTACTTC
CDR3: CASSLASPGGAYEQYF

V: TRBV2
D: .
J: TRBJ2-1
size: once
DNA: TGTGCCAGCAGTGAACGGCAACTCTACAATGAGCAGTTCTTC
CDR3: CASSERQLYNEQFF

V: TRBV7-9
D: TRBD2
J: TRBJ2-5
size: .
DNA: TGTGCCAGCAGCTTAGTTCGGCCTGGCGGGAGGGCCCCCAATGAGCAGTACTTC
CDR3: CASSLVRPGGRAPNEQYF

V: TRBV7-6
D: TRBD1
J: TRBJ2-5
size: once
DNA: TGTGCCAGCAGCATACTCGACAGGGCGAGGACCCAAGAGACCCAGTACTTC
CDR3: CASSILDRARTQETQYF

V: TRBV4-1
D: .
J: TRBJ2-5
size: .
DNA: TGCGCCAGCAGCCAAGCTATTCACAATGAGCAGTACTTC
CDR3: CASSQAIHNEQYF

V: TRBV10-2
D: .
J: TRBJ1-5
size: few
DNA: TGCGCCAGCAGGGGCTATAGCAATCAGCCCCAGCATTTT
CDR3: CASRGYSNQPQHF

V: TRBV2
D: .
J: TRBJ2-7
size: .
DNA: TGTGCCAGCAGTGTATACGTAGCCTACGAGCAGTACTTC
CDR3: CASSVYVAYEQYF

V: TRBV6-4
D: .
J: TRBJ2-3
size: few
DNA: TGTGCCAGCAGTGACGGCGGCGGGAGCACAGATACGCAGTATTTT
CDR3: CASSDGGGSTDTQYF

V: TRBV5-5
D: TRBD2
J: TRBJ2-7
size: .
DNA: TGTGCCAGCAGCTGGACTAGCGGGGGCTACGAGCAGTACTTC
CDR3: CASSWTSGGYEQYF

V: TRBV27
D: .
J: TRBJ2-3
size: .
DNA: TGTGCCAGCAGTACGGTCCAAGCTACGCAGTATTTT
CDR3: CASSTVQATQYF

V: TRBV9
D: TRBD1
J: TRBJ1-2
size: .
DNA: TGTGCCAGCAGCGGACCGGGACAGCCTAACTATGGCTACACCTTC
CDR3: CASSGPGQPNYGYTF

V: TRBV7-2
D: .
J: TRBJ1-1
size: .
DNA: TGTGCCAGCAGCTTAAAGGGTTTCGGGCTCGGAGCTTTCTTT
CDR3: CASSLKGFGLGAFF

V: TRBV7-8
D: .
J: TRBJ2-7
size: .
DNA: TGTGCCAGCAGCTTAGCGATAGGAACAGGTCGGTTCTCCTACGAGCAGTACTTC
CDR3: CASSLAIGTGRFSYEQYF